The T cell receptor (beta chain) under discussion was sequenced for a study of blood T cell repertoires in COVID-19. Study at large: Whether acute or convalescent, the COVID-19 samples came from the United States, Italy and Spain. The analysed material was cDNA or gDNA that came from T cells, B-cell-depleted T cells, or PBMCs.

Sequencing used immunoSEQ multiplex PCR; TCRdb keeps in-frame clones, though not all of them. The sample yields about 170,000 clones, about 80% seen once. Germline lookup yields CDR1 MNHEY and CDR2 SMNVEV (reference sequence). Trimming stripped 3 bases from V and 9 bases from J, with 20 bases between. This CDR3 contains 16 residues. This rearrangement joins TRBV27 to TRBJ1-4; no firm D call. The specimen was peripheral blood. The TCR sequence derives from a man between 65 and 79 years old with active or convalescent COVID-19. CDR3 in amino acids: CASSFSQPEGMKKLFF. DNA for the CDR3: TGTGCCAGCAGTTTCTCACAGCCGGAGGGAATGAAAAAACTGTTTTTT.